This is a list of T cell receptor beta chains from one sample in a study of OX40 agonist ivuxolimab in advanced cancers. Measured with immunoSEQ multiplex PCR; TCRdb has only the in-frame clones, and not every one. This repertoire shows some 60,000 clones, around 86% found once; its top ten account for around 0.99%. This sample comprised CD4+ or CD8+ T cells sorted from blood, obtained in a trial of the OX40 agonist ivuxolimab. All receptors derive from an adult with an advanced solid tumor such as melanoma, head and neck, liver or kidney cancer. The CDR3 runs from the conserved cysteine through the conserved F or W. Each record gives: D gene, CDR3 length, J gene, clone size, V gene, CDR3 DNA, CDR3 protein. D genes are given only for firm matches. Not all rows give a size; the values are once, few, many and, for expanded clones, a class.

d_gene: NA; len: 15; j_gene: TRBJ1-1; abundance: NA; v_gene: TRBV4-3; CDR3nt: TGCGCCAGCAGCTCAAGTGGGAAGGGGAACACTGAAGCTTTCTTT; CDR3aa: CASSSSGKGNTEAFF
d_gene: TRBD1; len: 13; j_gene: TRBJ2-3; abundance: NA; v_gene: TRBV6-1; CDR3nt: TGTGCCAGCAGAGACAGGGCGGCAGATACGCAGTATTTT; CDR3aa: CASRDRAADTQYF
d_gene: TRBD1; len: 15; j_gene: TRBJ2-1; abundance: NA; v_gene: TRBV7-9; CDR3nt: TGTGCCAGCAGCCAAACGACAGGGGGCTACAATGAGCAGTTCTTC; CDR3aa: CASSQTTGGYNEQFF
d_gene: TRBD1; len: 15; j_gene: TRBJ2-7; abundance: NA; v_gene: TRBV19; CDR3nt: TGTGCCAGTAGTATAGTGGCAGGGGGCTGGTACGAGCAGTACTTC; CDR3aa: CASSIVAGGWYEQYF
d_gene: TRBD1; len: 18; j_gene: TRBJ1-5; abundance: NA; v_gene: TRBV28; CDR3nt: TGTGCCAGCAGTAAAATGAGACAGGGGGCAGATAGCAATCAGCCCCAGCATTTT; CDR3aa: CASSKMRQGADSNQPQHF
d_gene: TRBD1; len: 12; j_gene: TRBJ2-2; abundance: NA; v_gene: TRBV6-5; CDR3nt: TGTGCCACGCACAGGGGACCCGGGGAGCTGTTTTTT; CDR3aa: CATHRGPGELFF
d_gene: NA; len: 15; j_gene: TRBJ2-1; abundance: NA; v_gene: TRBV12-5; CDR3nt: TGTGCTAGTGGTTTTCCCCGGACAACCTACAATGAGCAGTTCTTC; CDR3aa: CASGFPRTTYNEQFF
d_gene: TRBD1; len: 17; j_gene: TRBJ1-5; abundance: NA; v_gene: TRBV4-1; CDR3nt: TGCGCCAGCAGTAGGGACAGGGGAGTATATAGCAATCAGCCCCAGCATTTT; CDR3aa: CASSRDRGVYSNQPQHF
d_gene: TRBD1; len: 17; j_gene: TRBJ1-2; abundance: once; v_gene: TRBV27; CDR3nt: TGTGCCAGCAGTCGAGAGGGGGGGACAGCTTCTAACTATGGCTACACCTTC; CDR3aa: CASSREGGTASNYGYTF
d_gene: TRBD1; len: 15; j_gene: TRBJ1-2; abundance: NA; v_gene: TRBV10-3; CDR3nt: TGTGCCATCAGAACCGGGACAGGGGGGAACTATGGCTACACCTTC; CDR3aa: CAIRTGTGGNYGYTF
d_gene: NA; len: 12; j_gene: TRBJ1-5; abundance: NA; v_gene: TRBV28; CDR3nt: TGTGCCAGCAGTAACGGACACCAGCCCCAGCATTTT; CDR3aa: CASSNGHQPQHF
d_gene: NA; len: 15; j_gene: TRBJ2-2; abundance: once; v_gene: TRBV27; CDR3nt: TGTGCCAGCAGTTTTAAAGGCGCGAACACCGGGGAGCTGTTTTTT; CDR3aa: CASSFKGANTGELFF
d_gene: NA; len: 12; j_gene: TRBJ1-2; abundance: few; v_gene: TRBV15; CDR3nt: TGTGCCACCGAAGGACATCGCGGGAGCTACACCTTC; CDR3aa: CATEGHRGSYTF
d_gene: NA; len: 15; j_gene: TRBJ2-7; abundance: NA; v_gene: TRBV27; CDR3nt: TGTGCCAGCAGTTTAAGGGCTAGCGACCCCTACGAGCAGTACTTC; CDR3aa: CASSLRASDPYEQYF
d_gene: TRBD2; len: 15; j_gene: TRBJ2-1; abundance: once; v_gene: TRBV25-1; CDR3nt: TGTGCCAGCAAAAGGGGTAGCGGGAACTACAATGAGCAGTTCTTC; CDR3aa: CASKRGSGNYNEQFF
d_gene: NA; len: 15; j_gene: TRBJ1-2; abundance: NA; v_gene: TRBV28; CDR3nt: TGTGCCAGCAATCCCGCTGGTACCGTCTTCCGGGGCTACACCTTC; CDR3aa: CASNPAGTVFRGYTF
d_gene: TRBD1; len: 14; j_gene: TRBJ2-7; abundance: NA; v_gene: TRBV7-2; CDR3nt: TGTGCCAGCACCTTGGGACAGAACTCCTACGAGCAGTACTTC; CDR3aa: CASTLGQNSYEQYF
d_gene: TRBD2; len: 13; j_gene: TRBJ2-7; abundance: NA; v_gene: TRBV6-1; CDR3nt: TGTGCCACCGACGGGACTAGCGTCTACGAGCAGTACTTC; CDR3aa: CATDGTSVYEQYF
d_gene: TRBD2; len: 17; j_gene: TRBJ2-1; abundance: few; v_gene: TRBV5-1; CDR3nt: TGCGCCAGCAGCTTCAGACTAGCGGCCAGCTCCTACAATGAGCAGTTCTTC; CDR3aa: CASSFRLAASSYNEQFF
d_gene: NA; len: 19; j_gene: TRBJ2-7; abundance: NA; v_gene: TRBV12-2; CDR3nt: TGTGCAAGTCGCTTAGCGGTCTGCAAAAGACCGGGTCCCCCCTACGAGCAGTACTTC; CDR3aa: CASRLAVCKRPGPPYEQYF
d_gene: TRBD1; len: 14; j_gene: TRBJ2-4; abundance: NA; v_gene: TRBV6-1; CDR3nt: TGTGCCAGCAGGCTCAGGGGGCTCAAAAACATTCAGTACTTC; CDR3aa: CASRLRGLKNIQYF
d_gene: NA; len: 12; j_gene: TRBJ1-4; abundance: NA; v_gene: TRBV14; CDR3nt: TGTGCCAGCAGCCAAGGGTCTGAAAAACTGTTTTTT; CDR3aa: CASSQGSEKLFF
d_gene: TRBD1; len: 15; j_gene: TRBJ2-1; abundance: NA; v_gene: TRBV15; CDR3nt: TGTGCCACCAGCAAGGACAGGGTCTCCAACAATGAGCAGTTCTTC; CDR3aa: CATSKDRVSNNEQFF
d_gene: NA; len: 16; j_gene: TRBJ1-4; abundance: NA; v_gene: TRBV7-6; CDR3nt: TGTGCCAGCAGCTTAAAGGGTAACGTCGGCGGTGAAAAACTGTTTTTT; CDR3aa: CASSLKGNVGGEKLFF
d_gene: TRBD2; len: 14; j_gene: TRBJ2-5; abundance: NA; v_gene: TRBV15; CDR3nt: TGTGCCACCAGCTGGGGGGGGTACCAAGAGACCCAGTACTTC; CDR3aa: CATSWGGYQETQYF
d_gene: NA; len: 14; j_gene: TRBJ2-7; abundance: NA; v_gene: TRBV9; CDR3nt: TGTGCCAGCAGCCCCGGGACGGTTTCCTACGAGCAGTACTTC; CDR3aa: CASSPGTVSYEQYF
d_gene: TRBD1; len: 13; j_gene: TRBJ1-2; abundance: NA; v_gene: TRBV28; CDR3nt: TGTGCCAGCAGACGGACAGGGGGCAGTGGCTACACCTTC; CDR3aa: CASRRTGGSGYTF
d_gene: NA; len: 13; j_gene: TRBJ1-4; abundance: few; v_gene: TRBV2; CDR3nt: TGTGCCAACGCGAGGGAAAGAAATGAAAAACTGTTTTTT; CDR3aa: CANARERNEKLFF
d_gene: TRBD2; len: 17; j_gene: TRBJ2-1; abundance: NA; v_gene: TRBV7-2; CDR3nt: TGTGCCAGCAGCTTAGTTGGGACTAGCGGGAGTACTAATGAGCAGTTCTTC; CDR3aa: CASSLVGTSGSTNEQFF
d_gene: NA; len: 15; j_gene: TRBJ2-5; abundance: NA; v_gene: TRBV15; CDR3nt: TGTGCCACCAGCAGAGATCGAGGGATTGGGGAGACCCAGTACTTC; CDR3aa: CATSRDRGIGETQYF
d_gene: NA; len: 15; j_gene: TRBJ1-1; abundance: NA; v_gene: TRBV5-1; CDR3nt: TGCGCCAGCAGCGGGGGAGAGGGCGGGAACACTGAAGCTTTCTTT; CDR3aa: CASSGGEGGNTEAFF
d_gene: NA; len: 14; j_gene: TRBJ2-1; abundance: NA; v_gene: TRBV11-2; CDR3nt: TGTGCCAGCAGCTTCGCTAGTCCCTACAATGAGCAGTTCTTC; CDR3aa: CASSFASPYNEQFF
d_gene: NA; len: 13; j_gene: TRBJ2-2; abundance: NA; v_gene: TRBV5-6; CDR3nt: TGTGCCAGCAAACAGTTTAGTACCGGGGAGCTGTTTTTT; CDR3aa: CASKQFSTGELFF
d_gene: NA; len: 16; j_gene: TRBJ2-7; abundance: NA; v_gene: TRBV7-7; CDR3nt: TGTGCTAGCAGCTTACGGGGGCGTACCAGTCCTCTGGAGCAGTACTTC; CDR3aa: CASSLRGRTSPLEQYF
d_gene: NA; len: 13; j_gene: TRBJ1-5; abundance: NA; v_gene: TRBV5-5; CDR3nt: TGTGCCAGCAGCTTGAATAGGGATCAGCCCCAGCATTTT; CDR3aa: CASSLNRDQPQHF